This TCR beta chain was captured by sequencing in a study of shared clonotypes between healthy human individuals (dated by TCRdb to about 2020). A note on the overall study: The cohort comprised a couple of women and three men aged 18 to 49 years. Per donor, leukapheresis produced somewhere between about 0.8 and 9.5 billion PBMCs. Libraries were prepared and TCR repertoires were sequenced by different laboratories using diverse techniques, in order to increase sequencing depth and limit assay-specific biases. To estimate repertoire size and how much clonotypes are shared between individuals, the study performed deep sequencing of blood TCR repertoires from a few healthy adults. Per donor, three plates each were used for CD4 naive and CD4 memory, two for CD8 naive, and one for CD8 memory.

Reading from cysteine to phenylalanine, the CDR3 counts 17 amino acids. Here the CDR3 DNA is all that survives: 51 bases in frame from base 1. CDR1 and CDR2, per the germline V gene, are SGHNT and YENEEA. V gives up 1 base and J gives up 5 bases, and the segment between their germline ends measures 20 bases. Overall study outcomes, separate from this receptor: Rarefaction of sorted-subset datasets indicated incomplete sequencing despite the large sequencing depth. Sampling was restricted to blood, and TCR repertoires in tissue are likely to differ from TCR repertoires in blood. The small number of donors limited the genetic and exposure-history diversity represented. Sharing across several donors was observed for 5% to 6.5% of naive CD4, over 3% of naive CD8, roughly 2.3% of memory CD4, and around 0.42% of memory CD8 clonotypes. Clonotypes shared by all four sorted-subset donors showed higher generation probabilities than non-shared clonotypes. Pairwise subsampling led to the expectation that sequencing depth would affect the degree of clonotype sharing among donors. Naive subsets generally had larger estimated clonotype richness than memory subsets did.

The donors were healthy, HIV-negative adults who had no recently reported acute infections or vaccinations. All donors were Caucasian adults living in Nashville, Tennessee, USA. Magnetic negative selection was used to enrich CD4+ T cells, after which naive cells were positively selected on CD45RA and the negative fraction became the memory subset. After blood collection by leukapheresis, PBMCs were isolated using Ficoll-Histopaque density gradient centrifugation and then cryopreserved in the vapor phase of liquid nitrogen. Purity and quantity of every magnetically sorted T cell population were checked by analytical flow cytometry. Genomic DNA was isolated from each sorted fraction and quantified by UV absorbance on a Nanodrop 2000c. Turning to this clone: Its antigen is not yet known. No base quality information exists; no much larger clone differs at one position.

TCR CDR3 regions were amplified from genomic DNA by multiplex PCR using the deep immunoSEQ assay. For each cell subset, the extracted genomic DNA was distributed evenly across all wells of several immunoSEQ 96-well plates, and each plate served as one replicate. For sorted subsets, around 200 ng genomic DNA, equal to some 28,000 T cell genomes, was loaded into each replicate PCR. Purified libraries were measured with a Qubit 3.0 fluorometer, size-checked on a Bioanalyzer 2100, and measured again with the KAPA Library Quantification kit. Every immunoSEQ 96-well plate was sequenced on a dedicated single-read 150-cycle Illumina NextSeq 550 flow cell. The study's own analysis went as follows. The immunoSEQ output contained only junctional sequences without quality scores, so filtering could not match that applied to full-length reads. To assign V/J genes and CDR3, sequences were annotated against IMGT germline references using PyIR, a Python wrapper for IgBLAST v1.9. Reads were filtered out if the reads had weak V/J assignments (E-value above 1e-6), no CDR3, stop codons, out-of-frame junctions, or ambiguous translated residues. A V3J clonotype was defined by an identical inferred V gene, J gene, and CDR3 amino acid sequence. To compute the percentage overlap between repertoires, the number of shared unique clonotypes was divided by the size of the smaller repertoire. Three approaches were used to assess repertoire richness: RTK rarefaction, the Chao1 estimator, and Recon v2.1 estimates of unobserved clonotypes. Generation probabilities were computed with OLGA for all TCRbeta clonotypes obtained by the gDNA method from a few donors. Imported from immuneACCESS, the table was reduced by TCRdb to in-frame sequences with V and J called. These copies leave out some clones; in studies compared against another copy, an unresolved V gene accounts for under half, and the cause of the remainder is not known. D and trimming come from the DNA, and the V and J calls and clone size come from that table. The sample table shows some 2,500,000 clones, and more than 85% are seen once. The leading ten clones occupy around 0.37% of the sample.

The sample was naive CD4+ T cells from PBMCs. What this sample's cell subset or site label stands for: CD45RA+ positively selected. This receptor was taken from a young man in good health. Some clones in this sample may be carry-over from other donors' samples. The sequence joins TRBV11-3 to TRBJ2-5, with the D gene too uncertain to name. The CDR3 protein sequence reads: CASSLGLGWGQKETQYF. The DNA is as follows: TGTGCCAGCAGCTTAGGCCTGGGATGGGGTCAGAAGGAGACCCAGTACTTC.